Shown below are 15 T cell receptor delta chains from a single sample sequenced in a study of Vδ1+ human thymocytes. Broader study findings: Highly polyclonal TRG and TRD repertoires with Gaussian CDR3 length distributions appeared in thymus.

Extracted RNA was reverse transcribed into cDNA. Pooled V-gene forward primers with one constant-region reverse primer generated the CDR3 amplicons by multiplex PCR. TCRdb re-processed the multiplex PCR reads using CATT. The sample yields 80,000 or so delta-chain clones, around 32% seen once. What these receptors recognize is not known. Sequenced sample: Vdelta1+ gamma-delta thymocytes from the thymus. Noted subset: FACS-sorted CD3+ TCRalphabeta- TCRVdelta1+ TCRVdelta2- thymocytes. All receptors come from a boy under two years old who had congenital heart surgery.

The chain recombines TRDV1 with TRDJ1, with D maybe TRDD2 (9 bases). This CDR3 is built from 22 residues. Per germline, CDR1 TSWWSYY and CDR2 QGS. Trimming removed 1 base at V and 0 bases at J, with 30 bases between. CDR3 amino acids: CALGEPLPSYEVGGFYTDKLIF. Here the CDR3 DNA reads TGTGCTCTTGGGGAACCCCTTCCTTCCTACGAGGTTGGGGGATTCTACACCGATAAACTCATCTTT.

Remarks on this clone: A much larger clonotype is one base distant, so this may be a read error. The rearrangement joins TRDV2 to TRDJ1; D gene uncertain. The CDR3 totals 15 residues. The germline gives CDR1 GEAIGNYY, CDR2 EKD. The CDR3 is CACATAVPYTDKLIF. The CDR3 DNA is TGTGCCTGTGCCACCGCGGTACCGTACACCGATAAACTCATCTTT.

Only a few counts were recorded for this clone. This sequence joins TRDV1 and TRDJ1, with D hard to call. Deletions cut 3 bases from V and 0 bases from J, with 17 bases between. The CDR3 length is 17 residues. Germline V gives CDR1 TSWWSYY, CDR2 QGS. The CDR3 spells CALGDPLPYANTDKLIF. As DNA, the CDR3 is TGTGCTCTTGGGGATCCCTTACCTTATGCGAACACCGATAAACTCATCTTT.

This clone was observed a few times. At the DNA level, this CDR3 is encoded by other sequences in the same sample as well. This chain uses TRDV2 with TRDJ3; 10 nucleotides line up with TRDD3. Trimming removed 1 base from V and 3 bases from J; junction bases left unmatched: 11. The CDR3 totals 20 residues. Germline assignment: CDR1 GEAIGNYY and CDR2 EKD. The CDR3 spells CACDTCTGGSWLWDTRQMFF. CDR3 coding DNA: TGTGCCTGTGACACGTGTACTGGGGGATCATGGCTCTGGGACACCCGACAGATGTTTTTC.

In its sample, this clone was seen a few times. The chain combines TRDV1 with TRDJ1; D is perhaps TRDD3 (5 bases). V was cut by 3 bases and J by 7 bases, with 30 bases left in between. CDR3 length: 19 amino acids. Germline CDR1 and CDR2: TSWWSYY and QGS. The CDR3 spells CALGERTKISTVPGPKLIF. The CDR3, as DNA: TGTGCTCTTGGGGAGCGTACTAAAATTTCCACCGTCCCTGGGCCTAAACTCATCTTT.

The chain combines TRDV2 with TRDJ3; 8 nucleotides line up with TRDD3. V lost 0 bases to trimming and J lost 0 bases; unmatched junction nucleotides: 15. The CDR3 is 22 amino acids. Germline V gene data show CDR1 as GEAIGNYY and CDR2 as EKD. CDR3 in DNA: TGTGCCTGTGACACCGGCCAAGGTGGTCTGGGGGACAGCTCCTGGGACACCCGACAGATGTTTTTC. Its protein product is CACDTGQGGLGDSSWDTRQMFF.

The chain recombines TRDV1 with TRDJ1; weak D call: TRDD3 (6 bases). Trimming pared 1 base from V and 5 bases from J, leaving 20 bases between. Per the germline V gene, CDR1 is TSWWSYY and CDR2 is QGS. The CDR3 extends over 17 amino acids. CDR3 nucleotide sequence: TGTGCTCTTGGGGAACGGTGGGGGCGCAACTGGGCTGATAAACTCATCTTT. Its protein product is CALGERWGRNWADKLIF.

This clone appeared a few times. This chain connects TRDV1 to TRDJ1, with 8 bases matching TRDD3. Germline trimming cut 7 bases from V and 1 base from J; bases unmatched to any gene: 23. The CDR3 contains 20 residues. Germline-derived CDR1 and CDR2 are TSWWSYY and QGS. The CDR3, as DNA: TGTGCTCTTGCCAGTTCCGCGCCAGAAGGTACTGGGGGTTTCACCGATAAACTCATCTTT. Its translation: CALASSAPEGTGGFTDKLIF.

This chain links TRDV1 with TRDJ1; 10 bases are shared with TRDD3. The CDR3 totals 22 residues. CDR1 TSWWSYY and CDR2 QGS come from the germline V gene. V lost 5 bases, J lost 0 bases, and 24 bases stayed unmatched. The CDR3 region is CALGLSHSHHIGGYRNTDKLIF. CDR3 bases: TGTGCTCTTGGGCTATCCCATTCCCACCACATTGGGGGATACCGTAACACCGATAAACTCATCTTT.

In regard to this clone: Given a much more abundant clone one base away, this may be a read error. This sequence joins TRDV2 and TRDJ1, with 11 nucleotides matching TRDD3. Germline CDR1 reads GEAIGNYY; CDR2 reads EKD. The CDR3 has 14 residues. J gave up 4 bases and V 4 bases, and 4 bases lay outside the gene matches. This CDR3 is CACEVLGDIDKLIF. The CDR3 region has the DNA TGTGCCTGTGAAGTACTGGGGGATATCGATAAACTCATCTTT.

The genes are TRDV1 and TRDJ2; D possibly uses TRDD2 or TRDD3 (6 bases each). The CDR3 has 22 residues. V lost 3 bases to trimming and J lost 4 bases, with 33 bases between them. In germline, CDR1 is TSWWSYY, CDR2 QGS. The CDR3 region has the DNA TGTGCTCTTGGGGATCCCCCACCTTCCCTACCTGGGGATGGGCCGTCGACAGCACAACTCTTCTTT. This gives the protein CALGDPPPSLPGDGPSTAQLFF.

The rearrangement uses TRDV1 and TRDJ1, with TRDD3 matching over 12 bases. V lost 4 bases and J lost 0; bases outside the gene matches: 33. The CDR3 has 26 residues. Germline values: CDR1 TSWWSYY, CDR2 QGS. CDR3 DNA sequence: TGTGCTCTTGGGGTTCTACGCCTCCGCCGCCTTTGGGCTGGGGGATACGGACCCATCTACACCGATAAACTCATCTTT. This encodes CALGVLRLRRLWAGGYGPIYTDKLIF.

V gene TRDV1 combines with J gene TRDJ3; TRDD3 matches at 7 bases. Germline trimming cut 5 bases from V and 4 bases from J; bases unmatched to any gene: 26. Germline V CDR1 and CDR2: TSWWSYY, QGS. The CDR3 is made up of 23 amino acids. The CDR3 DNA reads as TGTGCTCTTGGGAAGCCTGCTCCTGAACCTCTGGGGGTCTGGGTTTGGGACACCCGACAGATGTTTTTC. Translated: CALGKPAPEPLGVWVWDTRQMFF.

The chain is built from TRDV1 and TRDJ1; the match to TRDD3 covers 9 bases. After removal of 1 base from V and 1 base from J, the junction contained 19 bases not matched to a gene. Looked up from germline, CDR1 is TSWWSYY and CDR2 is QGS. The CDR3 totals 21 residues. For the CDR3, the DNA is TGTGCTCTTGGGGAACAATCCTCCGTCTACTGGGGGACCCCCGGCACCGATAAACTCATCTTT. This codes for CALGEQSSVYWGTPGTDKLIF.

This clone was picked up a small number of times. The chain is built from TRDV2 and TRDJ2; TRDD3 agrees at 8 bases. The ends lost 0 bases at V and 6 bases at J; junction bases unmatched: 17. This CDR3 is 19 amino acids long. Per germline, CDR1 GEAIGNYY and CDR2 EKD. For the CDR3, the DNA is TGTGCCTGTGACACCGAGTGGGATACGCGATGCAGGGTCGCAGCACAACTCTTCTTT. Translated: CACDTEWDTRCRVAAQLFF.